These 15 T cell receptor beta chains were all obtained from the same sample, sequenced in a study of technical replicates of blood from a handful of donors. Profiled with immunoSEQ multiplex PCR; TCRdb holds only in-frame clones, not every one. The table records around 100,000 clones, 85% to 95% of them present only once. The sequencing sample was made of T cells isolated from PBMCs. All receptors come from a human donor in good health.

This clone was recorded once. This CDR3 is CASSAGFTPETQYF. The CDR3 coding sequence is TGTGCCAGCAGCGCGGGATTTACACCAGAGACCCAGTACTTC. V and J are TRBV2 and TRBJ2-5; possible D gene TRBD2, 6 bases. The V and J ends lost 6 bases and 4 bases respectively, with 15 bases between them. The CDR3 is made up of 14 amino acids. Per germline, CDR1 SNHLY and CDR2 FYNNEI.

The chain recombines TRBV19 with TRBJ2-1, with a possible D match to TRBD1 (5 bases). The CDR3 consists of 14 residues. V was shortened by 1 base and J by 4 bases, with 8 bases between the two germline ends. Germline V CDR1 and CDR2: LNHDA, SQIVND (reference sequence). CDR3 coding DNA: TGTGCCAGTAGTATAGGGGGCGGTTACAATGAGCAGTTCTTC. It translates to CASSIGGGYNEQFF.

This chain connects TRBV19 to TRBJ2-7; 8 bases fit TRBD1. The CDR3 sequence is 14 residues long. Germline V gene sequence: CDR1 LNHDA, CDR2 SQIVND (reference sequence). V gave up 10 bases and J gave up 4 bases; unmatched junction bases: 12. This CDR3 is CATKSGTGSYEQYF. CDR3 bases: TGTGCCACCAAGTCCGGGACAGGTTCTTACGAGCAGTACTTC.

This rearrangement joins TRBV7-8 to TRBJ1-2; 7 bases are a match to TRBD1. This CDR3 contains 13 residues. CDR1 SGHVS and CDR2 FQNEAQ come from the germline V gene. V was clipped by 4 bases and J by 6 bases; unmatched bases: 5. The CDR3 loop is CASSSGTEHGYTF. The CDR3 DNA reads TGTGCCAGCAGCTCCGGGACAGAACATGGCTACACCTTC.

This clone is a singleton in its sample. The CDR3 spells CASSPRLAGGSSYNEQFF. CDR3 sequence (DNA): TGTGCCAGCTCACCGCGACTAGCGGGAGGCAGCTCCTACAATGAGCAGTTCTTC. The chain is built from TRBV18 and TRBJ2-1, with TRBD2 matching 13 bases. The CDR3 totals 18 residues. Germline assignment: CDR1 KGHSH and CDR2 LQKENI. The V segment lost 3 bases and the J segment 0 bases; nucleotides outside the gene matches: 5.

This chain uses TRBV11-1 with TRBJ1-1, with D possibly TRBD1 on 6 matching bases. The germline V and J ends were trimmed by 5 bases and 4 bases, with 20 bases remaining between them. Looked up from germline, CDR1 is SGHAT and CDR2 is FQDESV (reference sequence). The CDR3 contains 16 residues. CDR3: CASSPAWGQTGTEAFF. The CDR3 coding sequence is TGTGCCAGCAGCCCAGCCTGGGGACAAACGGGCACTGAAGCTTTCTTT.

This chain uses TRBV5-5 with TRBJ2-7; 8 nucleotides match TRBD2. With V trimmed by 3 bases and J by 1 base, 9 bases remained unmatched. This CDR3 contains 16 residues. Germline CDR1 SGHKS, CDR2 YYEKEE (reference sequence). The CDR3 nucleotides are TGTGCCAGCAGCTACAGTATTGGACTAGCTTCCTACGAGCAGTACTTC. Its protein is CASSYSIGLASYEQYF.

The chain has TRBV7-2 and TRBJ2-7; tentatively, D is TRBD2 (6 bases). CDR3 length: 15 amino acids. Germline CDR1 SGHTA, CDR2 FQGNSA. The ends were cut back, 5 bases at V and 2 bases at J, with 16 bases in the middle. In DNA, the CDR3 is TGTGCCAGCAGCCCCACGGGGGAGCGACCCTACGAGCAGTACTTC. Protein: CASSPTGERPYEQYF.

The V and J genes are TRBV7-9 and TRBJ1-1; D perhaps matches TRBD1 (6 bases). The CDR3 runs to 12 residues. V lost 5 bases to trimming and J lost 14 bases, with 18 bases between them. CDR1 SEHNR and CDR2 FQNEAQ come from the germline V gene (reference sequence). This CDR3 reads CASSLRTGHLFF. Written as DNA, the CDR3 is TGTGCCAGCAGCCTAAGAACGGGACACCTCTTCTTT.

The chain combines TRBV6-5 with TRBJ2-7; 9 bases align to TRBD1. The CDR3 length is 13 residues. Germline loops: CDR1 MNHEY, CDR2 SVGAGI. With V trimmed by 2 bases and J by 7 bases, 3 bases remained unmatched. CDR3 region: CASSYDRGLEQYF. For the CDR3, the DNA is TGTGCCAGCAGTTACGACAGGGGGTTGGAGCAGTACTTC.

The CDR3 region has the DNA TGCAGCGTCGAGGAGGAGCGGGAGGTCTACAATGAGCAGTTCTTC. Residues: CSVEEEREVYNEQFF. V is TRBV29-1 and J is TRBJ2-1; 9 nucleotides agree with TRBD2. The germline CDR1 and CDR2 sequences are SQVTM and ANQGSEA. With V trimmed by 6 bases and J by 3 bases, 9 bases remained unmatched. The CDR3 spans 15 residues.

This chain joins TRBV30 and TRBJ1-1; TRBD1 might be the D (6 bases). The V gene's germline CDR1 is GTSNPN and CDR2 SVGIG (reference sequence). Trimming left V 0 bases short and J 7 bases short, with 15 bases between. The length of the CDR3 is 14 residues. The CDR3 loop is CAWSVRGIQGEAFF. For the CDR3, the DNA is TGTGCCTGGAGTGTAAGGGGAATACAGGGTGAAGCTTTCTTT.

The chain uses TRBV5-1 and TRBJ1-5, with TRBD1 matching over 7 bases. CDR3 size: 15 residues. The V and J ends lost 0 bases and 5 bases, in that order; junction bases with no gene match: 5. The germline CDR1 and CDR2 sequences are SGHRS and YFSETQ. CDR3 residues: CASSLAGTDYQPQHF. The CDR3 DNA sequence: TGCGCCAGCAGCTTGGCCGGGACAGATTATCAGCCCCAGCATTTT.

This chain uses TRBV7-7 with TRBJ2-7; a possible D gene is TRBD2 (5 bases). CDR3 length equals 15 residues. V lost 3 bases and J 0 bases, leaving 12 bases between the germline ends. CDR1 is SSHAT and CDR2 is FNYEAQ in the germline V gene (reference sequence). Here the CDR3 DNA reads TGTGCCAGCAGCTTGAAATTTGGGAGCTCCTACGAGCAGTACTTC. Protein product: CASSLKFGSSYEQYF.

The V gene is TRBV15, the J gene TRBJ2-1; the match to TRBD2 covers 13 bases. The germline V gene encodes CDR1 LNHNV and CDR2 YYDKDF (reference sequence). This CDR3 comprises 16 residues. Trimming cost V 5 bases and J 8 bases; bases outside gene matches: 9. The CDR3 bases are TGTGCCACCAGCGATCCGGGACTAGCGGGAATCGATGAGCAGTTCTTC. Encoded protein: CATSDPGLAGIDEQFF.